This T cell receptor (beta chain) is from a study of blood T cell repertoires in COVID-19. Study in general: There were acute and convalescent COVID-19 samples, and they came from the United States, Italy and Spain. From T cells, B-cell-depleted T cells, or PBMCs came the material, which was cDNA or gDNA.

Clones were sequenced by immunoSEQ multiplex PCR, and TCRdb holds only the in-frame ones, with some missing. The sample records tens of thousands of clones, just over 90% being singletons. CDR3 length: 16 residues. CDR1 is KGHSH, CDR2 LQKENI, per germline. V dropped 0 bases and J dropped 5; count of bases not matched to a gene: 7. The sequencing sample was made of peripheral blood. The receptor's source is a woman between 40 and 50 years old with active COVID-19. The chain uses TRBV18 and TRBJ1-1; 9 nucleotides align to TRBD1. The CDR3 region is CASSPPENRGRTEAFF. CDR3 DNA: TGTGCCAGCTCACCACCGGAGAACAGGGGGCGGACTGAAGCTTTCTTT.